This T cell receptor beta chain was documented in a study of preoperative IRX-2 immunotherapy in early breast cancer. Profiling relied on immunoSEQ multiplex PCR, and the TCRdb table lists in-frame clones only, not all of them. The sample lists tens of thousands of clones, approximately 95% occurring once. CDR1 is WSHSY and CDR2 is SAAADI in the germline V gene. The V gene lost 4 bases and the J gene lost 4 bases, with 8 bases spanning the gap. The CDR3 is made up of 12 amino acids. The treatment is: preoperative locoregional IRX-2 cytokine immunotherapy. This phase Ib study tested locoregional IRX-2 cytokine immunotherapy given before surgery.

The sequencing here drew on tumor tissue, taken after IRX-2 immunotherapy. The J gene is TRBJ2-7, the V gene TRBV10-2; a possible D gene is TRBD1 (6 bases). The clonotype originates from a human donor with breast cancer. The CDR3 sequence is CASSGTEYEQYF. CDR3 nucleotide sequence: TGCGCCAGCAGTGGGACAGAATACGAGCAGTACTTC.